Given below is one T cell receptor (beta chain) in context. Antigen specificity is unknown. The sample originates from a study of OX40 agonist ivuxolimab in advanced cancers. Study findings and constraints: Partly responding patients at 0.1-3.0 mg/kg showed some of the smallest clonal expansion. CD8+ T cells averaged more expanded clones than CD4+.

Assay used: immunoSEQ multiplex PCR; TCRdb lists only in-frame clones, some missing. The table has 65,000 to 100,000 clones, 80% to 90% seen once; the top ten hold 5.5% to 7%. There are 18 residues in the CDR3. The V end lost 5 bases, the J end lost 3 bases, and 25 bases lay between the germline ends. The germline V gene has CDR1 MDHEN and CDR2 SYDVKM. On cycle 4 day 1 and cycle 7 day 1, as well as at baseline, blood was sampled. The genes are TRBV28 and TRBJ1-2, with D unresolved. The sample in question was CD4+ or CD8+ T cells sorted from blood, obtained in a trial of the OX40 agonist ivuxolimab. This sequence was found in an adult with an advanced solid tumor such as melanoma, head and neck, liver or kidney cancer. The CDR3 is CASSLPLDWVRPDYGYTF. CDR3 nucleotides: TGTGCCAGCAGTCTACCCCTGGACTGGGTCCGACCAGACTATGGCTACACCTTC.